The source of this T cell receptor beta chain is a study of blood T cell repertoires in COVID-19. Study overall: There were acute and convalescent COVID-19 samples, and they came from the United States, Italy and Spain. The cDNA or gDNA used as material had been derived from T cells, B-cell-depleted T cells, or PBMCs.

With respect to this clone: Other DNA sequences in the same sample also yield this CDR3.

V was cut by 0 bases and J by 3 bases, with 7 bases left in between. CDR1 and CDR2 from the germline V gene are SGHRS and YFSETQ. CDR3 length: 14 amino acids. In the authors' workflow: Scientists estimated how many nucleated cells there were by amplifying reference gene primers. Sequencing was performed with immunoSEQ multiplex PCR; in TCRdb, only in-frame clones are kept and a portion is missing. V and J calls plus clone size are reproduced from that table; the DNA served to infer D and trimming. Counted here are over 120,000 clones, about 77% occurring once; the ten biggest clones make up about 8.4%.

The clonotype comes from a woman aged 50 to 65 with active or convalescent COVID-19. Material: peripheral blood. The V and J genes are TRBV5-1 and TRBJ1-3, with a tentative D call TRBD1 (6 bases). In nucleotides, the CDR3 is TGCGCCAGCAGCTTGGGGACAGATGGAAACACCATATATTTT. This gives the protein CASSLGTDGNTIYF.